Below, 32 T cell receptor beta chains from the same sample are listed, as sequenced in a study of blood T cells in healthy people across ages. The second PCR ran about 6 to 11 cycles with a sample-barcoded 5' primer and J-beta primers. TCRdb re-called the 5' RACE reads through MiXCR, storing one row per CDR3 protein. This table holds about 670,000 distinct CDR3 sequences, under 65% found once. Sequenced: blood. These receptors were collected from a woman at least 80 years old in good health.

In its sample, this clonotype was seen many times. The V gene is TRBV15, the J gene TRBJ1-1, with TRBD1 identical over 9 bases. The CDR3 is 17 residues long. CDR1 and CDR2 (germline): LNHNV, YYDKDF (reference sequence). After removal of 1 base from V and 0 bases from J, the junction contained 6 bases not matched to a gene. This chain's CDR3 is CATSRGLTGGLNTEAFF. CDR3 DNA: TGTGCCACCAGCAGAGGACTGACAGGGGGGTTGAACACTGAAGCTTTCTTT.

The chain combines TRBV12-3 or TRBV12-4 with TRBJ1-1, with TRBD1 matching over 8 bases. The CDR3 runs 14 residues. V shed 3 bases, J shed 7 bases, and the junction held 7 bases outside the gene matches. The CDR3: CASSFGQGAIEAFF. Here the CDR3 DNA reads TGTGCCAGCAGTTTCGGGCAGGGGGCGATTGAAGCTTTCTTT.

The V gene is TRBV20-1, the J gene TRBJ2-5; tentative D call: TRBD2 (5 bases). The CDR3 has 15 amino acids. Per germline, CDR1 DFQATT and CDR2 SNEGSKA (reference sequence). The V end was cut by 1 base, the J end by 5 bases, with 17 bases between. CDR3 loop: CSARVASLDFETQYF. The CDR3 DNA reads TGCAGTGCTAGAGTGGCTAGCCTGGATTTTGAGACCCAGTACTTC.

This chain links TRBV10-3 with TRBJ2-5; 7 bases fit TRBD2. J gave up 5 bases and V 3 bases, and 9 bases lay outside the gene matches. There are 15 residues in the CDR3. Germline CDR1 and CDR2: ENHRY and SYGVKD. The CDR3 here is CAISDDSGNRETQYF. CDR3 in DNA: TGTGCCATCAGTGACGACAGCGGGAACAGGGAGACCCAGTACTTC.

The rearrangement joins TRBV10-3 to TRBJ1-1; no clear D. Trimming took off 0 bases at V and 7 bases at J, with 12 bases between the two ends. Germline CDR1 reads ENHRY; CDR2 reads SYGVKD. There are 14 residues in the CDR3. CDR3 residues: CAISESPRVDEAFF. The CDR3 DNA reads as TGTGCCATCAGTGAGTCCCCACGGGTAGATGAAGCTTTCTTT.

About this clonotype: Since a much larger clone is just one base distant, this may be a read error. J is TRBJ2-5 and V is TRBV9; D tentatively reads TRBD1 or TRBD2 (6 bases each). The CDR3 has 12 residues. V was cut by 4 bases and J by 11 bases, with 15 bases left in between. The germline V gene has CDR1 SGDLS and CDR2 YYNGEE. The CDR3 is CASSPRGHEQYF. The CDR3 DNA reads TGTGCCAGCAGCCCCCGGGGGCATGAGCAGTACTTC.

The chain has TRBV6-6 and TRBJ2-4; TRBD1 agrees at 7 bases. Judging by the DNA end, TRBJ2-7 fits better; the J call may be wrong. The CDR3 has 14 amino acids. CDR1 is MNHNY and CDR2 is SVGAGI in the germline V gene (reference sequence). CDR3 region: CASSFLGQAYEQYF. DNA for the CDR3: TGTGCCAGCAGTTTCCTCGGACAGGCCTACGAGCAGTACTTC.

Regarding this clonotype: Since a much larger clone is just one base distant, this may be a read error. The J gene is TRBJ2-1, the V gene TRBV27; weak D call: TRBD2 (6 bases). Deletions cut 3 bases from V and 9 bases from J, with 27 bases between. The CDR3 loop spans 18 amino acids. Looked up from germline, CDR1 is MNHEY and CDR2 is SMNVEV (reference sequence). The CDR3 coding sequence is TGTGCCAGCAGTTTCAATTTTCTTGGCGGGAATGCCTCCGGTGAGCAGTTCTTC. It yields the protein CASSFNFLGGNASGEQFF.

A few counts support this clonotype. The chain combines TRBV12-3 or TRBV12-4 with TRBJ2-7, with D perhaps assigned TRBD1 or TRBD2 (5 bases each). Between the trimmed V and J ends, which lost 6 bases and 7 bases, there was a span of 31 bases. The CDR3 totals 18 residues. The DNA of the CDR3 is TGTGCCAGCAGGATTGGGGGTCGGAGGTCAGCGAGGCCCAATGAGCAGTACTTC. Its translation is CASRIGGRRSARPNEQYF.

This chain uses TRBV10-3 with TRBJ1-1, with 8 bases identical to TRBD1. V gave up 4 bases and J gave up 2 bases; unmatched junction bases: 6. The germline V gene has CDR1 ENHRY and CDR2 SYGVKD. There are 15 residues in the CDR3. The CDR3 spells CAISGTGSVNTEAFF. Written as DNA, the CDR3 is TGTGCCATCAGTGGGACAGGGTCGGTAAACACTGAAGCTTTCTTT.

This clonotype was counted ten times or more. The chain employs TRBV3-1 and TRBJ2-3, with no clear D. Germline V lookup: CDR1 LGHDT, CDR2 YNNKEL (reference sequence). There are 15 residues in the CDR3. Trimming removed 1 base from V and 2 bases from J, with 10 bases in between. In DNA form, the CDR3 reads TGTGCCAGCAGCCAAGTACTGGCTCTCACAGATACGCAGTATTTT. Protein product: CASSQVLALTDTQYF.

For this clonotype: Mismatch with germline at one junction end may stem from a read error. The V call is TRBV19, the J call TRBJ2-3, with 9 bases that match TRBD1. CDR3 size: 15 residues. The V gene's germline CDR1 is LNHDA and CDR2 SQIVND (reference sequence). Here the CDR3 reads CAGRSRDRATDTQYF. CDR3 in DNA: TGTGCCGGTAGGTCCCGGGACAGGGCCACAGATACGCAGTATTTT.

As for this clonotype: A much larger clone lies a single base off, so this may be a read error. The rearrangement uses TRBV18 and TRBJ2-1, with D perhaps being TRBD1 or TRBD2 (5 bases each). The V gene's germline CDR1 is KGHSH and CDR2 LQKENI. The CDR3 has 14 amino acids. Trimming pared 8 bases from V and 6 bases from J, leaving 17 bases between. CDR3 sequence: CASPRFGGTNEQFF. For the CDR3, the DNA is TGTGCCAGCCCACGATTTGGGGGAACCAATGAGCAGTTCTTC.

V gene TRBV6-6 combines with J gene TRBJ2-5; D may match TRBD1 or TRBD2 (5 bases each). CDR1 is MNHNY, CDR2 SVGAGI, per germline (reference sequence). CDR3 size: 16 residues. V lost 4 bases, J lost 5 bases, and 20 bases lay in between. The CDR3 region is CASSFSGRQKPETQYF. CDR3 in DNA: TGTGCCAGCAGTTTCTCGGGACGGCAGAAACCGGAGACCCAGTACTTC.

The rearrangement joins TRBV6-1 to TRBJ2-1; 8 nucleotides align to TRBD2. Germline CDR1 is MNHNS and CDR2 is SASEGT. This CDR3 spans 16 amino acids. The V and J ends lost 4 bases and 0 bases, in that order; junction bases with no gene match: 5. The CDR3 DNA follows: TGTGCCAGCAGTGCCGCGGGACTAGTCTCCTACAATGAGCAGTTCTTC. Translating gives CASSAAGLVSYNEQFF.

About this clonotype: A read error may be the cause here, since a much bigger clone is one base away. V is TRBV6-5 and J is TRBJ2-3, with D tentatively TRBD1 (6 bases). Germline V gene sequence: CDR1 MNHEY, CDR2 SVGAGI. This CDR3 has 16 residues. DNA for the CDR3: TGTACCAGCAGTTACGCCAGGGGCAGGGCCACAGATACGCAGTATTTT. Translated: CTSSYARGRATDTQYF.

The rearrangement uses TRBV7-9 and TRBJ2-5, with 10 bases fitting TRBD1. V dropped 5 bases and J dropped 2; count of bases not matched to a gene: 2. The CDR3 loop spans 14 amino acids. Germline assignment: CDR1 SEHNR and CDR2 FQNEAQ (reference sequence). CDR3 sequence reads: CASSMDRGQETQYF. Here the CDR3 DNA reads TGTGCCAGCAGCATGGACAGGGGGCAAGAGACCCAGTACTTC.

This clonotype showed up many times. The chain carries TRBV5-1 and TRBJ2-1; 9 bases are shared with TRBD2. V trimming: 5 bases; J trimming: 4 bases; junction bases outside the gene matches: 7. Germline assignment: CDR1 SGHRS and CDR2 YFSETQ. The CDR3 length is 15 residues. CDR3 residues: CASSMASGAYNEQFF. Here the CDR3 DNA reads TGCGCCAGCAGTATGGCTAGCGGGGCTTACAATGAGCAGTTCTTC.

The chain couples TRBV14 to TRBJ2-4, with D possibly matching TRBD1 (6 bases). With the DNA end fitting TRBJ2-7 better, the J assignment may be wrong. The CDR3 loop spans 14 amino acids. The germline V gene encodes CDR1 SGHDN and CDR2 FVKESK. The CDR3: CASSRGGLIYEQYF. For the CDR3, the DNA is TGTGCCAGCAGCCGAGGGGGTTTGATCTACGAGCAGTACTTC.

The chain has TRBV20-1 and TRBJ2-1, with D perhaps matching TRBD1 (5 bases). The germline CDR1 and CDR2 sequences are DFQATT and SNEGSKA (reference sequence). The CDR3 covers 12 residues. Trimming stripped 3 bases from V and 6 bases from J, with 9 bases between. The DNA for the CDR3 is TGCAGTGCTAGGAAAGACAGCAATGAGCAGTTCTTC. This sequence encodes CSARKDSNEQFF.

The genes are TRBV27 and TRBJ1-1; weak D call: TRBD1 (6 bases). Trimming cost V 5 bases and J 1 base, with 11 bases left between them. CDR1 is MNHEY, CDR2 SMNVEV, per germline (reference sequence). The CDR3 is made up of 14 amino acids. CDR3 bases: TGTGCCAGCAGTACCAGGGGTCCGAACACTGAAGCTTTCTTT. It encodes CASSTRGPNTEAFF.

This clonotype was recorded at least ten times. Here the CDR3 DNA reads TGCAGCGTTGGGGGGACCGGGGAGCTGTTTTTT. Translating gives CSVGGTGELFF. The rearrangement uses TRBV29-1 and TRBJ2-2; perhaps D is TRBD1 or TRBD2 (5 bases each). V was shortened by 4 bases and J by 5 bases, with 5 bases between the two germline ends. The CDR3 totals 11 residues. Germline assignment: CDR1 SQVTM and CDR2 ANQGSEA.

At least ten counts were recorded for this clonotype. This rearrangement joins TRBV6-5 to TRBJ2-7; 8 bases align to TRBD2. This CDR3 spans 21 amino acids. Looked up from germline, CDR1 is MNHEY and CDR2 is SVGAGI. Unmatched junction bases numbered 27, after V lost 4 bases and J lost 4 bases. The DNA for the CDR3 is TGTGCCAGCAGTTTCCCCGGGAAAGAGCGGGAGACCCCTTCGTCTTGTTACGAGCAGTACTTC. Its translation is CASSFPGKERETPSSCYEQYF.

This clonotype occurred many times. CDR3 DNA: TGCGCCAGCAGCTTGGTCCATAGCGGGAGCTCCTACAATGAGCAGTTCTTC. It specifies CASSLVHSGSSYNEQFF. V gene TRBV5-1 combines with J gene TRBJ2-1, with TRBD2 identical over 9 bases. CDR3 length: 17 residues. V lost 0 bases, J lost 0 bases, and 4 bases stayed unmatched. Per the germline V gene, CDR1 is SGHRS and CDR2 is YFSETQ.

This rearrangement joins TRBV30 to TRBJ1-2; 8 bases are a match to TRBD1. The CDR3 totals 13 residues. V shed 3 bases, J shed 7 bases, and the junction held 7 bases outside the gene matches. The V gene's germline CDR1 is GTSNPN and CDR2 SVGIG (reference sequence). The CDR3 nucleotides are TGTGCCTGGAGGCCCGGACAGGGCGCTGGCTACACCTTC. It encodes CAWRPGQGAGYTF.

This chain joins TRBV28 and TRBJ2-1; TRBD1 agrees at 8 bases. The V gene's germline CDR1 is MDHEN and CDR2 SYDVKM. V lost 6 bases, J lost 2 bases, and 9 bases stayed unmatched. The length of the CDR3 is 16 residues. The CDR3 DNA sequence: TGTGCCAGCAGGTCAGACTCGGACAGGGCCTACAATGAGCAGTTCTTC. Protein product: CASRSDSDRAYNEQFF. Full variable domain (missing parts from reference TRBV28 and TRBJ2-1): DVKVTQSSRYLVKRTGEKVFLECVQDMDHENMFWYRQDPGLGLRLIYFSYDVKMKEKGDIPEGYSVSREKKERFSLILESASTNQTSMYLCASRSDSDRAYNEQFFGPGTRLTVL.

This clonotype has at least ten counts. The chain has TRBV29-1 and TRBJ2-7; TRBD2 matches at 11 bases. From germline, CDR1 is SQVTM and CDR2 ANQGSEA. This CDR3 has 12 residues. Losses at the gene ends were 4 bases for V and 6 bases for J; bases not matched to a gene: 2. CDR3 DNA: TGCAGCGTTGCTACTAGCGGGAGCGAGCAGTACTTC. Translation gives CSVATSGSEQYF.

This clonotype was picked up many times. This chain links TRBV5-8 with TRBJ1-2, with D perhaps matching TRBD1 (6 bases). CDR1 is SGHTS and CDR2 is YDEGEE in the germline V gene. V was pared by 1 base and J by 8 bases, with 9 bases between. This CDR3 is built from 12 residues. The CDR3 protein is CASSLRDRGYTF. As DNA, the CDR3 is TGTGCCAGCAGCTTGCGAGACAGGGGCTACACCTTC.

This chain joins TRBV6-6 and TRBJ1-1; D not certain. V lost 6 bases to trimming and J lost 1 base, with 18 bases between them. The CDR3 is 16 amino acids. Germline-derived CDR1 and CDR2 are MNHNY and SVGAGI (reference sequence). The CDR3 reads CASSPPVGRGNTEAFF. CDR3 coding DNA: TGTGCCAGCAGCCCTCCAGTTGGCCGGGGGAACACTGAAGCTTTCTTT.

This sequence joins TRBV5-1 and TRBJ2-2; maybe TRBD2 (5 bases). Per the germline V gene, CDR1 is SGHRS and CDR2 is YFSETQ. V was cut by 5 bases and J by 4 bases, with 12 bases left in between. The CDR3 has 14 amino acids. CDR3 protein: CASRRVSSTGELFF. CDR3 DNA sequence: TGCGCCAGCAGGAGGGTCAGTAGCACCGGGGAGCTGTTTTTT.

Comments on this clonotype: Given a much more abundant clone one base away, this may be a read error. This chain uses TRBV20-1 with TRBJ2-5; TRBD2 might be the D (6 bases). Trimming removed 2 bases from V and 9 bases from J, with 22 bases in between. The CDR3 runs 15 residues. CDR1 and CDR2 (germline): DFQATT, SNEGSKA (reference sequence). The CDR3 spells CSARTLGSSGEAQYF. CDR3 sequence (DNA): TGCAGTGCTAGAACCTTAGGAAGTAGTGGGGAGGCCCAGTACTTC.

This clonotype was observed many times. The CDR3 reads CSAREPSGSKETQYF. The CDR3 bases are TGCAGTGCTAGGGAACCTAGCGGTTCGAAAGAGACCCAGTACTTC. The chain carries TRBV20-1 and TRBJ2-5, with 7 bases fitting TRBD2. Trimming removed 3 bases from V and 3 bases from J; junction bases left unmatched: 10. The CDR3 contains 15 residues. Germline lookup yields CDR1 DFQATT and CDR2 SNEGSKA (reference sequence).